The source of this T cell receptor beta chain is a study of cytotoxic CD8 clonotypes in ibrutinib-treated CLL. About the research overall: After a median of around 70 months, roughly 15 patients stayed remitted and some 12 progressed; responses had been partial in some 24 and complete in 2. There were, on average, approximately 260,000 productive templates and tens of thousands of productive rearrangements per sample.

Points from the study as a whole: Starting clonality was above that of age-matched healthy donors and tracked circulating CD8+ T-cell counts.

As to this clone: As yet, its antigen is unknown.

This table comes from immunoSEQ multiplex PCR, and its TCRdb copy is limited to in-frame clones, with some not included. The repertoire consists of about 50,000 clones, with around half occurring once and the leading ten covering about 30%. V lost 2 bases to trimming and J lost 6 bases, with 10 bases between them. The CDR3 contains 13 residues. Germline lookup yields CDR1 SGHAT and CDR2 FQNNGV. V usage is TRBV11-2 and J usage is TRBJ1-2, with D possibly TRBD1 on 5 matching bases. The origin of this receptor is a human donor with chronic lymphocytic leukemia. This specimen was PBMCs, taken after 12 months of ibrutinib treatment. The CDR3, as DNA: TGTGCCAGCAGCTTAAGGGGTGCGGATGGCTACACCTTC. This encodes CASSLRGADGYTF.